Listed here are 17 T cell receptor beta chains from one sample, sequenced in a study of cytomegalovirus exposure and HLA in healthy donors. Primers: 60 Vbeta forward and 13 Jbeta reverse. Some clones are missing from TCRdb's copy, which holds only in-frame ones; the method was immunoSEQ multiplex PCR. In the table there are some 200,000 clones, 84% of which are singletons. Material for sequencing was PBMCs. These receptors were obtained from a woman between 45 and 65 years old in good health and CMV-seropositive.

This sequence joins TRBV27 and TRBJ1-5, with TRBD1 as a possible D gene (5 bases). CDR1 is MNHEY and CDR2 is SMNVEV in the germline V gene (reference sequence). Trimming pared 6 bases from V and 2 bases from J, leaving 11 bases between. The CDR3 is made up of 14 amino acids. The CDR3 loop reads CASRAGRGNQPQHF. In DNA, the CDR3 is TGTGCCAGCAGAGCAGGGCGCGGCAATCAGCCCCAGCATTTT.

The gene calls are TRBV7-3 and TRBJ2-3; 10 bases are shared with TRBD1. CDR3 length: 13 residues. V lost 5 bases and J lost 8; bases outside the gene matches: 4. Germline V CDR1 and CDR2: SGHTA, FQGTGA. The CDR3 region is CASSDRGQGTQYF. DNA for the CDR3: TGTGCCAGCAGCGACAGGGGGCAGGGTACGCAGTATTTT.

The genes are TRBV2 and TRBJ1-1; possible D gene TRBD1, 5 bases. Trimming cost V 5 bases and J 2 bases, with 12 bases left between them. The CDR3 is 14 amino acids. CDR1 SNHLY and CDR2 FYNNEI come from the germline V gene. The CDR3 protein is CASSSRESNTEAFF. DNA of the CDR3: TGTGCCAGCAGTAGCAGGGAATCTAACACTGAAGCTTTCTTT.

The J gene is TRBJ2-3, the V gene TRBV15; the match to TRBD1 covers 7 bases. The CDR3 runs 16 residues. Germline V gene data show CDR1 as LNHNV and CDR2 as YYDKDF (reference sequence). V gave up 4 bases and J gave up 2 bases; unmatched junction bases: 9. The CDR3 sequence is CATSNYRQGYTDTQYF. The CDR3 DNA is TGTGCCACCAGCAACTACAGACAGGGATACACAGATACGCAGTATTTT.

Only a few counts were recorded for this clone. The V call is TRBV4-1, the J call TRBJ1-6; 8 nucleotides line up with TRBD1. This CDR3 is built from 16 residues. The V and J ends lost 0 bases and 6 bases, in that order; junction bases with no gene match: 4. Germline V gene lookup returns CDR1 MGHRA and CDR2 YSYEKL. CDR3 loop: CASSQDTDRVNSPLHF. The CDR3 nucleotides are TGCGCCAGCAGCCAAGACACGGACAGGGTTAATTCACCCCTCCACTTT.

The chain is built from TRBV6-1 and TRBJ1-4; TRBD1 is a possible D gene (5 bases). From germline, CDR1 is MNHNS and CDR2 SASEGT. CDR3 length: 14 amino acids. V was cut by 5 bases and J by 8 bases, with 15 bases left in between. For the CDR3, the DNA is TGTGCCAGCAGTTATGGGCAGGGTGTGGAAAAACTGTTTTTT. This encodes CASSYGQGVEKLFF.

There are a few counts of this clone. The CDR3 loop reads CASYGQRNTEAFF. The CDR3 region has the DNA TGTGCCAGTTATGGACAGCGAAACACTGAAGCTTTCTTT. The J gene is TRBJ1-1, the V gene TRBV6-5, with a weak D call TRBD1 (6 bases). The CDR3 contains 13 residues. The V end lost 9 bases, the J end lost 2 bases, and 13 bases lay between the germline ends. Per germline, CDR1 MNHEY and CDR2 SVGAGI.

V usage is TRBV4-1 and J usage is TRBJ1-2; tentative D call: TRBD1 (6 bases). V dropped 4 bases and J dropped 4 bases, with 13 bases sitting between them. Germline CDR1 reads MGHRA; CDR2 reads YSYEKL. The CDR3 runs to 14 residues. The CDR3 here is CASSLEGGSYGYTF. The CDR3, as DNA: TGCGCCAGCAGCCTAGAGGGGGGGAGCTATGGCTACACCTTC.

About this clone: At the DNA level, this CDR3 is encoded by other sequences in the same sample as well. The V gene is TRBV2, the J gene TRBJ1-1; 8 positions agree with TRBD1. The length of the CDR3 is 14 residues. Looked up from germline, CDR1 is SNHLY and CDR2 is FYNNEI. V lost 8 bases to trimming and J lost 2 bases; unmatched junction nucleotides: 7. The CDR3 here is CASGGDRKNTEAFF. Written as DNA, the CDR3 is TGTGCCAGCGGCGGGGACAGGAAAAACACTGAAGCTTTCTTT. The full variable domain, rest sourced from reference TRBV2 and TRBJ1-1, is EPEVTQTPSHQVTQMGQEVILRCVPISNHLYFYWYRQILGQKVEFLVSFYNNEISEKSEIFDDQFSVERPDGSNFTLKIRSTKLEDSAMYFCASGGDRKNTEAFFGQGTRLTVV.

The chain joins TRBV5-4 to TRBJ2-5; 7 bases agree with TRBD1. Germline V lookup: CDR1 SGHNT, CDR2 YYREEE (reference sequence). The CDR3 length is 15 residues. V shed 5 bases, J shed 3 bases, and the junction held 10 bases outside the gene matches. CDR3 bases: TGTGCCAGCAGTTCCGACAGGGTAGGGAAAGAGACCCAGTACTTC. It specifies CASSSDRVGKETQYF.

The J gene is TRBJ2-5, the V gene TRBV7-3; perhaps TRBD2 as D (6 bases). V shed 2 bases and J shed 1 base, with 14 bases lying between them. The germline V gene has CDR1 SGHTA and CDR2 FQGTGA. The CDR3 has 16 residues. The CDR3 protein is CASSLLGGVLQETQYF. Here the CDR3 DNA reads TGTGCCAGCAGCTTACTTGGCGGGGTACTCCAAGAGACCCAGTACTTC.

This clone was counted once. The gene calls are TRBV5-6 and TRBJ2-3, with 10 bases identical to TRBD2. This CDR3 has 16 residues. Germline V gene sequence: CDR1 SGHDT, CDR2 YYEEEE. The ends lost 0 bases at V and 6 bases at J; junction bases unmatched: 7. The CDR3 sequence: CASSLGPAGGRDTQYF. The CDR3 DNA follows: TGTGCCAGCAGCTTGGGTCCAGCGGGGGGGCGGGATACGCAGTATTTT.

This chain links TRBV4-3 with TRBJ2-2; TRBD2 matches at 13 bases. J gave up 6 bases and V 3 bases, and 4 bases lay outside the gene matches. This CDR3 spans 16 amino acids. Per germline, CDR1 LGHNA and CDR2 YSLEER. CDR3 region: CASSQSGLAGAGELFF. CDR3 bases: TGCGCCAGCAGCCAGTCCGGACTAGCGGGGGCCGGGGAGCTGTTTTTT.

The chain carries TRBV2 and TRBJ2-1, with TRBD2 as a possible D gene (5 bases). CDR1 and CDR2 (germline): SNHLY, FYNNEI. Trimming left V 7 bases short and J 2 bases short, with 12 bases between. The CDR3 is 14 residues long. CDR3 region: CASTGGAAYNEQFF. CDR3 sequence (DNA): TGTGCCAGCACGGGCGGAGCGGCCTACAATGAGCAGTTCTTC.

V is TRBV19 and J is TRBJ1-1; a weak D match, TRBD1 (6 bases). Trimming removed 4 bases from V and 3 bases from J, with 15 bases in between. The CDR3 consists of 15 residues. Germline V CDR1 and CDR2: LNHDA, SQIVND (reference sequence). The CDR3: CASSKYREGDTEAFF. The CDR3, as DNA: TGTGCCAGTAGTAAATACAGGGAGGGGGACACTGAAGCTTTCTTT.

This sequence joins TRBV6-5 and TRBJ1-5; possibly TRBD1 for D (5 bases). V gave up 8 bases and J gave up 3 bases, with 17 bases separating them. In germline, CDR1 is MNHEY, CDR2 SVGAGI. This CDR3 spans 15 amino acids. The CDR3 DNA follows: TGTGCCAGCGCGCGGGACCGTACTTTCAATCAGCCCCAGCATTTT. As protein: CASARDRTFNQPQHF.

The rearrangement uses TRBV5-1 and TRBJ1-5; 10 nucleotides line up with TRBD1. The CDR3 is 16 amino acids. The junction had 4 bases not matched to a gene; V was cut back by 0 bases and J by 4 bases. The germline gives CDR1 SGHRS, CDR2 YFSETQ. The CDR3 region has the DNA TGCGCCAGCAGCTTGGGGGACAGGGGAGGGAATCAGCCCCAGCATTTT. It specifies CASSLGDRGGNQPQHF.